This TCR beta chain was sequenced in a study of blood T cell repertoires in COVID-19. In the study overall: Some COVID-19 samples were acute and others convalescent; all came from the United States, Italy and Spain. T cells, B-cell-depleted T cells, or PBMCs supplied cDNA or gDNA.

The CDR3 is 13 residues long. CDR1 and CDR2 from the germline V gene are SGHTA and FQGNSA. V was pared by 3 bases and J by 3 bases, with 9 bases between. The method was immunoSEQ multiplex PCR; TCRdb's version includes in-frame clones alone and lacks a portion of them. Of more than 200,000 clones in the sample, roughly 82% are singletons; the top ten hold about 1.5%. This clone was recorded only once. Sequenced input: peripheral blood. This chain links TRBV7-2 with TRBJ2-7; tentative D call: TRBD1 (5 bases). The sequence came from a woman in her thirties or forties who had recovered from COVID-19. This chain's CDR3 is CASSFPGNYEQYF. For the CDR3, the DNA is TGTGCCAGCAGCTTCCCAGGGAACTACGAGCAGTACTTC.